This T cell receptor beta chain came from a study of T cells in Graves' hyperthyroidism and ophthalmopathy. Amplification targeted TCR beta CDR3 regions from RNA transcripts. TCR CDR3 underwent first-round RT-PCR with the HTBI primer set. TCRdb fed the multiplex PCR reads into MiXCR, producing one record per CDR3 protein. The table has 450,000 to 650,000 distinct CDR3 sequences, about 14% seen once. CDR1 is MGHRA and CDR2 is YSYEKL in the germline V gene. J was trimmed by 6 bases and V by 0 bases; bases with no gene match: 11. The CDR3 consists of 17 residues. Clinical symptoms, serum thyroxine and TRAb, thyroid ultrasound and orbital computed tomography together formed the diagnostic basis.

This receptor was obtained from a woman aged 18-29 years with Graves' ophthalmopathy. Sequencing was performed on blood. The rearrangement uses TRBV4-1 and TRBJ2-3, with 8 positions matching TRBD2. CDR3 sequence: CASSQDDMREARDTQYF. The CDR3 DNA is TGCGCCAGCAGCCAAGACGATATGCGGGAGGCGAGGGATACGCAGTATTTT.